This T cell receptor (beta chain) was identified in a study of shared clonotypes between healthy human individuals. On the study more broadly: A couple of female and three male donors aged 18 to 49 were enrolled. Study-level findings and limits: Naive CD4 clonotypes overlapped across several donors at roughly 5%.

To note about this clone: Its antigen is as yet unknown.

Germline assignment: CDR1 SGHNT and CDR2 YYREEE (reference sequence). Trimming cost V 5 bases and J 7 bases; bases outside gene matches: 6. The CDR3 consists of 15 residues. CD45RO-negative, CCR7-selected cells formed the naive CD8 fraction, which excluded terminally differentiated effector memory CD45RA+ cells. Clones were read by immunoSEQ multiplex PCR, and TCRdb kept only the in-frame ones, dropping some. Here the sample spans about 1,800,000 clones, about 95% being singletons. The sequenced sample consisted of naive CD8+ T cells sorted from blood. This sequence joins TRBV5-4 and TRBJ1-6; TRBD1 aligns across 10 bases. The TCR was taken from a man in his late teens or twenties in good health. CDR3 DNA: TGTGCCAGCAGACGAGACAGGGGGCGAAATTCACCCCTCCACTTT. Its protein product is CASRRDRGRNSPLHF.